The rows below give T cell receptor beta chains drawn from one sample of a study of high-grade serous ovarian cancer treatment subgroups. Sequencing was performed with immunoSEQ multiplex PCR; in TCRdb, only in-frame clones are kept and a portion is missing. The sample has approximately 6,600 clones, around 79% seen once. The sample was tumor tissue. These TCRs come from a human donor with high-grade serous ovarian cancer. Each CDR3 is given with its conserved first and last residue. A D gene is named only where the DNA matches it firmly. Some rows mark clone size as missing; the rest say once, few, many or name a class of expanded clone.

cdr3_nt	cdr3_aa	d_call	clone_size	j_call	cdr3_length	v_call
TGTGCCAGCAGTCCAAATTCTGTACTAGCATCAGATACGCAGTATTTT	CASSPNSVLASDTQYF	NA	NA	TRBJ2-3	16	TRBV27
TGCGCCAGCAGCTTGGGACAGGGGCTTCTTGAAAAACTGTTTTTT	CASSLGQGLLEKLFF	TRBD1	NA	TRBJ1-4	15	TRBV5-1
TGTGCCAGCAGCCTAGTATCCAGGTACGAGCAGTACTTC	CASSLVSRYEQYF	NA	NA	TRBJ2-7	13	TRBV11-1
TGTGCAAGTCGCTTAGTGGGGACAGGGCTTACTGCGCAGTACTTC	CASRLVGTGLTAQYF	NA	NA	TRBJ2-7	15	TRBV12-2
TGCAGCGCGGGACAGGGTTACACCGGGGAGCTGTTTTTT	CSAGQGYTGELFF	TRBD1	few	TRBJ2-2	13	TRBV29-1
TGCGCCAGCAGCTTGGAAAGCGGGCCGACCTACGAGCAGTACTTC	CASSLESGPTYEQYF	NA	NA	TRBJ2-7	15	TRBV5-1
TGCGCCAGCAGCCAAAACACAGGGGGCACGTACGAGCAGTACTTC	CASSQNTGGTYEQYF	TRBD1	NA	TRBJ2-7	15	TRBV4-1
TGTGCCAGTAGTGGGGAATTCGTTCAGCCCCAGCATTTT	CASSGEFVQPQHF	NA	NA	TRBJ1-5	13	TRBV19
TGCGCCAGTCTCGGGGACAGAGCAATGAACACTGAAGCTTTCTTT	CASLGDRAMNTEAFF	TRBD1	once	TRBJ1-1	15	TRBV4-1
TGTGCCAGCAGCTTATCTAGGGGCTCCCGGGAGCTGTTTTTT	CASSLSRGSRELFF	NA	NA	TRBJ2-2	14	TRBV7-3
TGTGCCAGCAGTTTTAACAGGGAGCAGGGTCAGCCCCAGCATTTT	CASSFNREQGQPQHF	NA	few	TRBJ1-5	15	TRBV6-5
TGTGCCAGCAGTTTATCGGCGGCCTGGTACCAAGAGACCCAGTACTTC	CASSLSAAWYQETQYF	NA	NA	TRBJ2-5	16	TRBV28
TGTGCCAGCAGCGTAGCGATCCTGGCTCCGATGAACACTGAAGCTTTCTTT	CASSVAILAPMNTEAFF	NA	NA	TRBJ1-1	17	TRBV9
TGTGCCAGCAGTTTGGACAGGGGATCCCTTAGCAATCAGCCCCAGCATTTT	CASSLDRGSLSNQPQHF	TRBD1	NA	TRBJ1-5	17	TRBV28
TGTGCCAGCAGCACTAGCGGGAGCACAGATACGCAGTATTTT	CASSTSGSTDTQYF	TRBD2	once	TRBJ2-3	14	TRBV14
TGTGCCAGCAGACTCCTGGGCGGGCCTGATAATTCACCCCTCCACTTT	CASRLLGGPDNSPLHF	NA	once	TRBJ1-6	16	TRBV28
TGCGCCAGCAGCTTGGAGGCTACCTACAATTCACCCCTCCACTTT	CASSLEATYNSPLHF	NA	NA	TRBJ1-6	15	TRBV5-1
TGCGCCAGCAGTGATTCGGGACTAGCGGGAGCAGGCTATGTGGAGACCCAGTACTTC	CASSDSGLAGAGYVETQYF	TRBD2	NA	TRBJ2-5	19	TRBV10-2
TGTGCCAGCAGCTTAGTTGGGACAGGGGGTTCCAATCAGCCCCAGCATTTT	CASSLVGTGGSNQPQHF	TRBD1	NA	TRBJ1-5	17	TRBV7-2
TGTGCCAGCAGCATAGCACAGGGGGCAACCTATGGCTACACCTTC	CASSIAQGATYGYTF	TRBD1	NA	TRBJ1-2	15	TRBV7-8
TGTGCCCGGCATTCCCACCTGCAAGTTCGGAGGGAGACCCAGTACTTC	CARHSHLQVRRETQYF	NA	few	TRBJ2-5	16	TRBV7-8
TGTGCCAGCAGCTTTCCCAACAATCAGCCCCAGCATTTT	CASSFPNNQPQHF	NA	NA	TRBJ1-5	13	TRBV7-2
TGTGCCAGCAGCCAAGTCGGAGTCCAAGAGACCCAGTACTTC	CASSQVGVQETQYF	NA	NA	TRBJ2-5	14	TRBV14
TGTGCCAGCAGCCTGACAGGGGGCAATCAGCCCCAGCATTTT	CASSLTGGNQPQHF	TRBD1	NA	TRBJ1-5	14	TRBV7-2
TGTGCCAGCAGCCAGGGACTAGCGGGTAGGAGCTCCTACGAGCAGTACTTC	CASSQGLAGRSSYEQYF	TRBD2	NA	TRBJ2-7	17	TRBV14
TGTGCCAGCAGCTTAGACGCGGGTGGCCAGCCCCAGCATTTT	CASSLDAGGQPQHF	NA	NA	TRBJ1-5	14	TRBV7-2
TGTGCCAGTAGTATGGCGAGCGGGTACGAGCAGTACTTC	CASSMASGYEQYF	NA	NA	TRBJ2-7	13	TRBV19
TGTGCCAGCAGGCCAGCGGGAGGGTACGAGCAGTACTTC	CASRPAGGYEQYF	TRBD2	NA	TRBJ2-7	13	TRBV27
TGTGCCAGCAGCCCTAGCCGGGGCAGGGCAGATACGCAGTATTTT	CASSPSRGRADTQYF	NA	NA	TRBJ2-3	15	TRBV7-9
TGTGCCAGCAGCTACGGGACAGGGATATACGGCTACACCTTC	CASSYGTGIYGYTF	TRBD1	NA	TRBJ1-2	14	TRBV11-2
TGTGCCAGCAGCTCCGGGACTAGCGGGGGTTACGAGCAGTACTTC	CASSSGTSGGYEQYF	TRBD2	NA	TRBJ2-7	15	TRBV7-9
TGTGCCAGCTCACCTTCTATAACCGGCTTAAACTATGGCTACACCTTC	CASSPSITGLNYGYTF	NA	NA	TRBJ1-2	16	TRBV18
TGCGCCAGCAGCCAAGATCTGGGAAACAGGGACTCTTTATTCTATAATTCACCCCTCCACTTT	CASSQDLGNRDSLFYNSPLHF	NA	large	TRBJ1-6	21	TRBV4-3
TGTGCCAGCAGTATCCCCGGGACTAGCGGGAGGGCCGTCGGGGAGCTGTTTTTT	CASSIPGTSGRAVGELFF	TRBD2	NA	TRBJ2-2	18	TRBV28
TGCGCCAGCAGCCCCAACCACGAGGGGAGAGGCTACACCTTC	CASSPNHEGRGYTF	NA	once	TRBJ1-2	14	TRBV4-3
TGCGCCAGCATGGCAGGGATGAACACTGAAGCTTTCTTT	CASMAGMNTEAFF	NA	few	TRBJ1-1	13	TRBV5-1
TGTGCCAGCAGTTCGACCGGGACGGGAACAGATACGCAGTATTTT	CASSSTGTGTDTQYF	NA	NA	TRBJ2-3	15	TRBV6-5
TGTGCCAGCTTCCTTCGGGAGGGGACGACATATGGCTACACCTTC	CASFLREGTTYGYTF	NA	NA	TRBJ1-2	15	TRBV19
TGCGCCTGCGAAACAGGGCCCCCCCAAGAGACCCAGTACTTC	CACETGPPQETQYF	NA	NA	TRBJ2-5	14	TRBV10-1
TGCGCCAGCAGGTCGAAGACCCAGTACTTC	CASRSKTQYF	NA	NA	TRBJ2-5	10	TRBV10-1
TGTGCCAGCAGCCACACCTTGACAGGGGGTGTTGGATCACCCCTCCACTTT	CASSHTLTGGVGSPLHF	TRBD1	NA	TRBJ1-6	17	TRBV9
TGTGCCAGCAGTCCACTACGGGGGCGCTGGGGCTACACCTTC	CASSPLRGRWGYTF	NA	NA	TRBJ1-2	14	TRBV28
TGTGCCAGCAGTGAACGGGGAACTAGGACTAGCGGGAGAACAGATACGCAGTATTTT	CASSERGTRTSGRTDTQYF	TRBD2	NA	TRBJ2-3	19	TRBV2
TGTGCCATCAGTCGAACGAACGAGCAGTACTTC	CAISRTNEQYF	NA	NA	TRBJ2-7	11	TRBV10-3
TGTGCCAGCAGCGTAGGGGCTAGCGGGAGGGATACGCAGTATTTT	CASSVGASGRDTQYF	TRBD2	NA	TRBJ2-3	15	TRBV9
TGTGCCTCTAATCGAGATGGGGGGGAAAAACTGTTTTTT	CASNRDGGEKLFF	NA	NA	TRBJ1-4	13	TRBV30
TGCGCCAGCAGCTTGACAGGGGCGAACACTGAAGCTTTCTTT	CASSLTGANTEAFF	TRBD1	NA	TRBJ1-1	14	TRBV5-1
TGTGCCAGCAGTTACTCGGGGCAGCCTTATTTT	CASSYSGQPYF	NA	NA	TRBJ1-1	11	TRBV6-6
TGTGCCAGTAGGGGCAGGGAACGCGGAAACACCATATATTTT	CASRGRERGNTIYF	NA	NA	TRBJ1-3	14	TRBV19
TGTGCCAGCAGCTTAGCGGGGACTAGCGGGAACGGTGAGCAGTTCTTC	CASSLAGTSGNGEQFF	TRBD2	NA	TRBJ2-1	16	TRBV7-6